These 18 T cell receptor beta chains share one sample of origin, sequenced in a study of T cell responses to AZD1222 COVID-19 vaccine. The table came from immunoSEQ multiplex PCR; TCRdb's copy has only in-frame clones and leaves some out. The sample contains some 140,000 clones, approximately 90% of which appear only once. The specimen comprised peripheral blood, sampled on day 0 of AZD1222 vaccination. The source is an adult in good health.

V and J are TRBV18 and TRBJ2-2; tentative D call: TRBD1 (6 bases). V was pared by 6 bases and J by 9 bases, with 17 bases between. The CDR3 length is 14 residues. Looked up from germline, CDR1 is KGHSH and CDR2 is LQKENI. CDR3 residues: CASSPGQGMRELFF. The CDR3 bases are TGTGCCAGCTCCCCGGGGCAGGGGATGCGGGAGCTGTTTTTT.

This rearrangement joins TRBV5-6 to TRBJ2-3, with a possible D match to TRBD1 (6 bases). Trimming removed 0 bases at V and 2 bases at J, with 7 bases between. This CDR3 is 14 amino acids long. Germline V gives CDR1 SGHDT, CDR2 YYEEEE. This CDR3 is CASSLGGHTDTQYF. CDR3 coding DNA: TGTGCCAGCAGCTTGGGGGGGCACACAGATACGCAGTATTTT.

The chain's CDR3 is CASSVGLAGIEQYF. CDR3 DNA sequence: TGTGCCAGCAGCGTAGGGCTAGCGGGAATCGAGCAGTACTTC. The chain couples TRBV9 to TRBJ2-7; TRBD2 matches at 9 bases. J was trimmed by 6 bases and V by 0 bases; bases with no gene match: 4. Germline V gene lookup returns CDR1 SGDLS and CDR2 YYNGEE. CDR3 size: 14 residues.

The chain joins TRBV29-1 to TRBJ1-2; possibly TRBD1 for D (5 bases). The CDR3 spans 12 residues. Germline V gene sequence: CDR1 SQVTM, CDR2 ANQGSEA. Trimming removed 2 bases at V and 8 bases at J, with 12 bases between. The CDR3, as DNA: TGCAGCGTTGAACCTGAAGCAGGGGGCTACACCTTC. Its protein product is CSVEPEAGGYTF.

The gene calls are TRBV4-3 and TRBJ2-3, with TRBD2 matching 8 bases. The CDR3 is 16 residues long. Per the germline V gene, CDR1 is LGHNA and CDR2 is YSLEER. J lost 1 base, V lost 4 bases, and 7 bases had no gene match. CDR3 nucleotides: TGCGCCAGCAGCCGTCGAGGGCGGGGGGGCACAGATACGCAGTATTTT. Translation gives CASSRRGRGGTDTQYF.

This sequence joins TRBV4-3 and TRBJ1-3, with D maybe TRBD1 (5 bases). Germline values: CDR1 LGHNA, CDR2 YSLEER. V was pared by 4 bases and J by 0 bases, with 10 bases between. The CDR3 is 15 amino acids. The CDR3 coding sequence is TGCGCCAGCAGCCGAGGTAGGGGCTCTGGAAACACCATATATTTT. Its protein product is CASSRGRGSGNTIYF.

The V call is TRBV7-2, the J call TRBJ2-7, with D possibly TRBD1 on 5 matching bases. Germline CDR1 is SGHTA and CDR2 is FQGNSA. There are 14 residues in the CDR3. V was clipped by 0 bases and J by 3 bases, with 9 bases between them. CDR3 coding DNA: TGTGCCAGCAGCTTAGCTGGGGCCCACTACGAGCAGTACTTC. It translates to CASSLAGAHYEQYF.

The chain combines TRBV24-1 with TRBJ1-2; no clear D gene. CDR1 KGHDR and CDR2 SFDVKD come from the germline V gene. The CDR3 loop spans 14 amino acids. V was clipped by 0 bases and J by 4 bases, with 8 bases between them. CDR3 DNA: TGTGCCACCAGTGATTTGGCAGGACTCTATGGCTACACCTTC. This gives the protein CATSDLAGLYGYTF.

The chain carries TRBV6-1 and TRBJ1-5; TRBD1 is a possible D gene (5 bases). The V and J ends lost 3 bases and 4 bases respectively, with 13 bases between them. Germline V gene sequence: CDR1 MNHNS, CDR2 SASEGT. The CDR3 is made up of 15 amino acids. The CDR3 sequence: CASSDAGARNQPQHF. The CDR3 nucleotides read TGTGCCAGCAGTGACGCCGGGGCCAGAAATCAGCCCCAGCATTTT.

The chain couples TRBV5-5 to TRBJ2-7; the match to TRBD1 covers 10 bases. Germline lookup yields CDR1 SGHKS and CDR2 YYEKEE (reference sequence). CDR3 length: 16 residues. With 0 bases clipped from V and 2 bases from J, the junction kept 5 bases outside the gene matches. In DNA form, the CDR3 reads TGTGCCAGCAGCTTGGGTCCGGACAGGGGGACCTACGAGCAGTACTTC. Protein: CASSLGPDRGTYEQYF.

This chain connects TRBV5-1 to TRBJ2-1; D is possibly TRBD1 (5 bases). V lost 8 bases and J lost 4, with 19 bases in between. Germline CDR1 reads SGHRS; CDR2 reads YFSETQ. CDR3 size: 15 residues. CDR3 sequence: CASTDMGLGYNEQFF. CDR3 coding DNA: TGCGCCAGTACCGACATGGGGCTCGGATACAATGAGCAGTTCTTC.

This clone was found once. The chain is built from TRBV24-1 and TRBJ2-3; D may be TRBD2 (5 bases). The V gene's germline CDR1 is KGHDR and CDR2 SFDVKD. The CDR3 is made up of 15 amino acids. Trimming left V 6 bases short and J 2 bases short, with 14 bases between. CDR3 protein: CATSLSGANTDTQYF. CDR3 coding DNA: TGTGCCACCAGTCTCAGCGGAGCGAACACAGATACGCAGTATTTT.

V and J are TRBV18 and TRBJ2-5, with TRBD2 matching over 8 bases. CDR3 length: 16 residues. Germline V lookup: CDR1 KGHSH, CDR2 LQKENI. Germline trimming cut 2 bases from V and 5 bases from J; bases unmatched to any gene: 10. CDR3 sequence: CASSPAVGGRYETQYF. CDR3 in DNA: TGTGCCAGCTCACCAGCCGTCGGCGGGAGGTATGAGACCCAGTACTTC. Looking up the rest from reference TRBV18 and TRBJ2-5 gives the full variable domain: NAGVMQNPRHLVRRRGQEARLRCSPMKGHSHVYWYRQLPEEGLKFMVYLQKENIIDESGMPKERFSAEFPKEGPSILRIQQVVRGDSAAYFCASSPAVGGRYETQYFGPGTRLLVL.

This clone appeared a few times. The chain uses TRBV11-3 and TRBJ1-1; D is undetermined. The germline CDR1 and CDR2 sequences are SGHNT and YENEEA. Between the trimmed V and J ends, which lost 0 bases and 0 bases, there was a span of 8 bases. This CDR3 region has 15 residues. This CDR3 is CASSLEETLNTEAFF. The CDR3 DNA reads as TGTGCCAGCAGCTTAGAGGAGACGTTGAACACTGAAGCTTTCTTT.

The rearrangement uses TRBV27 and TRBJ2-7; 8 bases fit TRBD2. Looked up from germline, CDR1 is MNHEY and CDR2 is SMNVEV (reference sequence). This CDR3 contains 15 residues. V was pared by 3 bases and J by 2 bases, with 6 bases of the junction left unmatched. In DNA form, the CDR3 reads TGTGCCAGCAGTTTTTTCCGGGGGGGGCCCTACGAGCAGTACTTC. This translates into CASSFFRGGPYEQYF.

The chain recombines TRBV2 with TRBJ1-2; D not certain. The V end was cut by 2 bases, the J end by 7 bases, with 8 bases between. This CDR3 contains 12 residues. CDR1 and CDR2 (germline): SNHLY, FYNNEI. Written as DNA, the CDR3 is TGTGCCAGCAGTGAATTAGATTTTGGCTACACCTTC. Protein product: CASSELDFGYTF.

The genes are TRBV11-2 and TRBJ2-5; TRBD1 might be the D (5 bases). The length of the CDR3 is 18 residues. Germline-derived CDR1 and CDR2 are SGHAT and FQNNGV. Trimming pared 5 bases from V and 1 base from J, leaving 23 bases between. The CDR3 protein is CASSRRRTDSSIQETQYF. The CDR3 DNA sequence: TGTGCCAGCAGCCGAAGAAGGACCGACAGCAGCATCCAAGAGACCCAGTACTTC.

This chain connects TRBV4-3 to TRBJ2-3; 14 bases line up with TRBD2. V trimming: 0 bases; J trimming: 2 bases; junction bases outside the gene matches: 4. The CDR3 loop spans 18 amino acids. The germline V gene has CDR1 LGHNA and CDR2 YSLEER. The CDR3 DNA follows: TGCGCCAGCAGCCAAGATTGGACTAGCGGGGGGCTCACAGATACGCAGTATTTT. This codes for CASSQDWTSGGLTDTQYF.